One and the same sample provided the 21 T cell receptor beta chains below, sequenced in a study of blood T cell repertoires in COVID-19. Sequencing was performed with immunoSEQ multiplex PCR; in TCRdb, only in-frame clones are kept and a portion is missing. The sample contains roughly 150,000 clones, about 85% of which appear only once. Sequenced: PBMCs or T cells enriched from blood (not recorded which). These receptors were obtained from a woman between 50 and 59 years old who had recovered from COVID-19.

The rearrangement uses TRBV5-6 and TRBJ1-3; tentative D call: TRBD1 (5 bases). The germline CDR1 and CDR2 sequences are SGHDT and YYEEEE. The CDR3 spans 15 residues. V was pared by 1 base and J by 4 bases, with 12 bases between. DNA of the CDR3: TGTGCCAGCAGCTTGCCGGGGGGTTCGGGAAACACCATATATTTT. Encoded protein: CASSLPGGSGNTIYF. Full variable domain (rest looked up from reference TRBV5-6 and TRBJ1-3): DAGVTQSPTHLIKTRGQQVTLRCSPKSGHDTVSWYQQALGQGPQFIFQYYEEEERQRGNFPDRFSGHQFPNYSSELNVNALLLGDSALYLCASSLPGGSGNTIYFGEGSWLTVV.

This chain links TRBV18 with TRBJ2-1; 9 positions agree with TRBD1. This CDR3 spans 13 amino acids. Per the germline V gene, CDR1 is KGHSH and CDR2 is LQKENI. The J segment lost 14 bases and the V segment lost 0 bases, leaving 5 bases of the junction unmatched. This CDR3 reads CASSPPKTGGEFF. The DNA of the CDR3 is TGTGCCAGCTCACCACCAAAAACAGGGGGCGAGTTCTTC.

The chain has TRBV4-1 and TRBJ2-1, with TRBD2 identical over 13 bases. The V gene end was trimmed by 2 bases and the J gene end by 4 bases; junction bases not matched to a gene: 5. There are 17 residues in the CDR3. Germline CDR1 reads MGHRA; CDR2 reads YSYEKL. The CDR3 here is CASSQIELAGGYNEQFF. CDR3 DNA: TGCGCCAGCAGCCAAATTGAACTAGCGGGGGGGTACAATGAGCAGTTCTTC.

This CDR3 is CASRREGAEQYF. CDR3 bases: TGTGCCTCACGACGCGAGGGGGCGGAGCAGTACTTC. This chain links TRBV2 with TRBJ2-7; TRBD1 matches 7 bases. This CDR3 spans 12 amino acids. Germline assignment: CDR1 SNHLY and CDR2 FYNNEI. The ends lost 11 bases at V and 7 bases at J; junction bases unmatched: 11.

The chain combines TRBV7-2 with TRBJ2-7; 9 bases line up with TRBD2. Trimming removed 4 bases from V and 2 bases from J; junction bases left unmatched: 6. Germline lookup yields CDR1 SGHTA and CDR2 FQGNSA. The CDR3 loop spans 15 amino acids. This CDR3 reads CASSSEREVAYEQYF. In nucleotides, the CDR3 is TGTGCCAGCAGCTCCGAGCGGGAGGTAGCCTACGAGCAGTACTTC.

This clone was counted once. The V gene is TRBV20-1, the J gene TRBJ2-5, with D possibly TRBD1 on 5 matching bases. V lost 4 bases, J lost 5 bases, and 8 bases lay in between. Germline V gene sequence: CDR1 DFQATT, CDR2 SNEGSKA (reference sequence). This CDR3 has 11 residues. CDR3 nucleotide sequence: TGCAGTGCTATTAAGGGGGAGACCCAGTACTTC. Protein: CSAIKGETQYF.

This rearrangement joins TRBV7-2 to TRBJ2-1; D is ambiguous. Germline V lookup: CDR1 SGHTA, CDR2 FQGNSA. The V end lost 5 bases, the J end lost 10 bases, and 18 bases lay between the germline ends. The CDR3 runs 14 residues. The CDR3 reads CASSELGFTGEQFF. The CDR3 nucleotides are TGTGCCAGCAGCGAACTGGGCTTTACTGGGGAGCAGTTCTTC. The whole variable domain, filled in from reference TRBV7-2 and TRBJ2-1, reads GAGVSQSPSNKVTEKGKDVELRCDPISGHTALYWYRQSLGQGLEFLIYFQGNSAPDKSGLPSDRFSAERTGGSVSTLTIQRTQQEDSAVYLCASSELGFTGEQFFGPGTRLTVL.

The rearrangement uses TRBV7-9 and TRBJ1-2; D is undetermined. The V end lost 2 bases, the J end lost 4 bases, and 11 bases lay between the germline ends. Germline lookup yields CDR1 SEHNR and CDR2 FQNEAQ (reference sequence). The CDR3 is made up of 14 amino acids. The CDR3 DNA follows: TGTGCCAGCAGCTTATTCGGAGAGAGCTATGGCTACACCTTC. This sequence encodes CASSLFGESYGYTF. Combining the CDR3 with reference TRBV7-9 and TRBJ1-2 gives the whole variable domain DTGVSQNPRHKITKRGQNVTFRCDPISEHNRLYWYRQTLGQGPEFLTYFQNEAQLEKSRLLSDRFSAERPKGSFSTLEIQRTEQGDSAMYLCASSLFGESYGYTFGSGTRLTVV.

The gene calls are TRBV19 and TRBJ1-6; possibly TRBD1 for D (5 bases). Deletions cut 5 bases from V and 5 bases from J, with 10 bases between. Germline lookup yields CDR1 LNHDA and CDR2 SQIVND (reference sequence). The CDR3 consists of 14 residues. CDR3 nucleotide sequence: TGTGCCAGTAGTTCGCAGGGTCATAATTCACCCCTCCACTTT. As protein: CASSSQGHNSPLHF.

The rearrangement links TRBV16 to TRBJ2-7, with a tentative D call TRBD2 (6 bases). V was cut by 2 bases and J by 4 bases, with 12 bases left in between. The CDR3 is made up of 14 amino acids. The germline gives CDR1 KGHSY, CDR2 FQNENV. The CDR3 protein is CASSQARRGYEQYF. The CDR3 DNA sequence: TGTGCCAGCAGCCAAGCCAGGCGGGGTTACGAGCAGTACTTC.

The chain links TRBV5-5 to TRBJ1-6; TRBD1 matches 9 bases. The germline gives CDR1 SGHKS, CDR2 YYEKEE (reference sequence). Germline trimming cut 1 base from V and 6 bases from J; bases unmatched to any gene: 8. There are 17 residues in the CDR3. The CDR3 spells CASSLLGTGMRNSPLHF. The DNA for the CDR3 is TGTGCCAGCAGCTTGCTTGGGACAGGGATGCGTAATTCACCCCTCCACTTT. Drawing the rest from reference TRBV5-5 and TRBJ1-6, the complete variable domain is DAGVTQSPTHLIKTRGQQVTLRCSPISGHKSVSWYQQVLGQGPQFIFQYYEKEERGRGNFPDRFSARQFPNYSSELNVNALLLGDSALYLCASSLLGTGMRNSPLHFGNGTRLTVT.

The J gene is TRBJ2-7, the V gene TRBV28, with D maybe TRBD2 (5 bases). V was shortened by 6 bases and J by 9 bases, with 15 bases between the two germline ends. This CDR3 has 12 amino acids. CDR1 and CDR2 (germline): MDHEN, SYDVKM. The CDR3 DNA is TGTGCCAGCAGCACCAACAGAGGAGGGCAGTACTTC. The encoded protein is CASSTNRGGQYF.

This chain uses TRBV6-2 or TRBV6-3 with TRBJ1-5; perhaps TRBD1 as D (5 bases). V was cut by 0 bases and J by 9 bases, with 15 bases left in between. Per germline, CDR1 MNHEY and CDR2 SVGEGT. The CDR3 loop spans 15 amino acids. This CDR3 reads CASSYSGTGGRPQHF. The CDR3 DNA follows: TGTGCCAGCAGTTACTCGGGGACTGGCGGGAGGCCCCAGCATTTT.

The chain uses TRBV18 and TRBJ2-1, with 9 bases matching TRBD2. The length of the CDR3 is 16 residues. Per the germline V gene, CDR1 is KGHSH and CDR2 is LQKENI. Losses at the gene ends were 2 bases for V and 5 bases for J; bases not matched to a gene: 7. CDR3 region: CASSPGMAGGNNEQFF. DNA of the CDR3: TGTGCCAGCTCACCAGGGATGGCGGGAGGGAACAATGAGCAGTTCTTC.

This clone was found a few times. J is TRBJ2-5 and V is TRBV28; D perhaps matches TRBD2 (5 bases). CDR3 length: 13 residues. Trimming took 5 bases from V and 5 from J, leaving 12 bases between them. Per the germline V gene, CDR1 is MDHEN and CDR2 is SYDVKM. CDR3 in DNA: TGTGCCAGCAGTGGCCGACTACTGGAGACCCAGTACTTC. Its translation is CASSGRLLETQYF.

The rearrangement uses TRBV24-1 and TRBJ1-2; 7 bases are shared with TRBD1. Germline loops: CDR1 KGHDR, CDR2 SFDVKD. Unmatched junction bases numbered 7, after V lost 9 bases and J lost 4 bases. The CDR3 spans 13 residues. CDR3 DNA: TGTGCCACCGAAGAGGGGGCGGGCTATGGCTACACCTTC. This codes for CATEEGAGYGYTF.

This clone was recorded only once. The chain employs TRBV27 and TRBJ1-2; 10 positions match TRBD1. Looked up from germline, CDR1 is MNHEY and CDR2 is SMNVEV (reference sequence). The CDR3 totals 13 residues. After removal of 10 bases from V and 7 bases from J, the junction contained 9 bases not matched to a gene. The CDR3 loop is CATRGTGDFGYTF. The DNA of the CDR3 is TGTGCCACCAGGGGGACAGGGGACTTTGGCTACACCTTC.

This rearrangement joins TRBV6-5 to TRBJ1-1, with D tentatively TRBD1 (6 bases). CDR1 and CDR2 from the germline V gene are MNHEY and SVGAGI. This CDR3 has 14 residues. With 2 bases removed from V and 4 bases from J, the gap between germline ends came to 11 bases. This chain's CDR3 is CASSYQGKRTEAFF. CDR3 nucleotide sequence: TGTGCCAGCAGTTACCAGGGGAAACGCACTGAAGCTTTCTTT.

V usage is TRBV6-2 or TRBV6-3 and J usage is TRBJ2-5, with 7 bases that match TRBD2. The CDR3 length is 15 residues. Germline values: CDR1 MNHEY, CDR2 SVGEGT. The trim removed 2 bases at V and 1 base at J, leaving 4 bases unmatched. The CDR3, as DNA: TGTGCCAGCAGTTACGTCGGGGGGACCCAAGAGACCCAGTACTTC. Translation gives CASSYVGGTQETQYF.

This clone was seen a few times. This chain connects TRBV3-1 (or the pseudogene TRBV3-2) to TRBJ2-2; 8 nucleotides agree with TRBD2. J gave up 2 bases and V 2 bases, and 4 bases lay outside the gene matches. CDR3 length equals 16 residues. Germline V lookup: CDR1 LGHDT, CDR2 YNNKEL (reference sequence). CDR3 amino acids: CASSQRLAGNTGELFF. DNA of the CDR3: TGTGCCAGCAGCCAACGGCTAGCGGGTAACACCGGGGAGCTGTTTTTT.

This chain links TRBV29-1 with TRBJ2-5; D gene unclear. Germline CDR1 is SQVTM and CDR2 is ANQGSEA. The ends were cut back, 4 bases at V and 1 base at J, with 4 bases in the middle. There are 11 residues in the CDR3. CDR3 DNA sequence: TGCAGCGTTGCCGTCCAAGAGACCCAGTACTTC. Its translation: CSVAVQETQYF.